The 5 T cell receptor beta chains listed next were all sequenced from one sample in a study of blood T cell repertoires in COVID-19. Some clones are missing from TCRdb's copy, which holds only in-frame ones; the method was immunoSEQ multiplex PCR. The repertoire includes 160,000 or so clones, approximately 84% of them detected once, and around 5.1% sits in the top ten. The sample taken for sequencing was PBMCs or T cells enriched from blood (not recorded which). The receptors come from a woman aged 40 to 50 with acute COVID-19.

The chain's CDR3 is CASSGRTGIINPPNEQYF. CDR3 coding DNA: TGTGCCAGCAGCGGTCGGACAGGGATTATAAACCCTCCTAACGAGCAGTACTTC. The chain uses TRBV5-6 and TRBJ2-7, with TRBD1 identical over 8 bases. CDR1 and CDR2 from the germline V gene are SGHDT and YYEEEE. CDR3 length: 18 amino acids. V shed 4 bases, J shed 5 bases, and the junction held 20 bases outside the gene matches.

V and J are TRBV24-1 and TRBJ1-2, with no clear D. The V end was cut by 5 bases, the J end by 7 bases, with 16 bases between. CDR1 and CDR2 from the germline V gene are KGHDR and SFDVKD. This CDR3 has 14 residues. The CDR3 DNA is TGTGCCACCAGTGCCTCCCCCCAGATTGGTGGCTACACCTTC. The encoded protein is CATSASPQIGGYTF.

There are a few counts of this clone. J is TRBJ2-5 and V is TRBV6-6; TRBD2 aligns across 9 bases. Germline V gene data show CDR1 as MNHNY and CDR2 as SVGAGI (reference sequence). The CDR3 length is 17 residues. V lost 5 bases and J lost 4; bases outside the gene matches: 14. This CDR3 reads CASSRVGGRVAAETQYF. CDR3 DNA sequence: TGTGCCAGCAGTCGGGTCGGCGGGAGGGTAGCTGCAGAGACCCAGTACTTC.

The V and J genes are TRBV5-8 and TRBJ2-3; 9 bases line up with TRBD1. After removal of 5 bases from V and 2 bases from J, the junction contained 15 bases not matched to a gene. The CDR3 consists of 18 residues. Germline CDR1 is SGHTS and CDR2 is YDEGEE. The CDR3, as DNA: TGTGCCAGCAGGTCCGGGACAGGGAGTGTCCGACACACAGATACGCAGTATTTT. This encodes CASRSGTGSVRHTDTQYF. The whole variable domain, remainder taken from reference TRBV5-8 and TRBJ2-3, is EAGVTQSPTHLIKTRGQQATLRCSPISGHTSVYWYQQALGLGLQFLLWYDEGEERNRGNFPPRFSGRQFPNYSSELNVNALELEDSALYLCASRSGTGSVRHTDTQYFGPGTRLTVL.

This clone has just a few counts. V is TRBV19 and J is TRBJ2-2, with 7 bases lining up with TRBD1. Trimming removed 6 bases from V and 4 bases from J; junction bases left unmatched: 8. CDR3 length equals 15 residues. Per germline, CDR1 LNHDA and CDR2 SQIVND (reference sequence). The chain's CDR3 is CASSIRQGPTGELFF. In DNA, the CDR3 is TGTGCCAGTAGCATTAGACAGGGACCCACCGGGGAGCTGTTTTTT.